Sequencing of this T cell receptor beta chain was carried out in a study of blood T cell repertoires in COVID-19. As for the study in general: The origin of the acute and convalescent COVID-19 samples was the United States, Italy and Spain.

Looked up from germline, CDR1 is MNHNS and CDR2 is SASEGT. Germline trimming cut 3 bases from V and 4 bases from J; bases unmatched to any gene: 7. There are 15 residues in the CDR3. As handled by the study authors: For nucleated cells, counts were estimated from reference gene primer amplification. The table came from immunoSEQ multiplex PCR; TCRdb's copy has only in-frame clones and leaves some out. That table furnishes V, J and clone size, whereas the DNA furnished D and trimming. The sample records more than 150,000 clones, 60% to 80% being singletons. Material: peripheral blood. The gene calls are TRBV6-1 and TRBJ1-1; 8 nucleotides match TRBD1. The origin of this receptor is a woman in her 70s with acute or convalescent COVID-19. For the CDR3, the DNA is TGTGCCAGCAGTGACAGGGGGCGAACCGGCACTGAAGCTTTCTTT. It specifies CASSDRGRTGTEAFF.